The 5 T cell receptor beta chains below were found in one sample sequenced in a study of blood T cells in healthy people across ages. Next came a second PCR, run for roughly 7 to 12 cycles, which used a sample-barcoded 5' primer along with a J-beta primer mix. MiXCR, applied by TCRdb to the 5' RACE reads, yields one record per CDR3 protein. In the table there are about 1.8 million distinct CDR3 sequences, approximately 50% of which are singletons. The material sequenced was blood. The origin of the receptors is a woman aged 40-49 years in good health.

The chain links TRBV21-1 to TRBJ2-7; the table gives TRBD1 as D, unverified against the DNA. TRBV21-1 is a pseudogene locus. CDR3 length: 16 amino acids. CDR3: CASSKDQGHNSYEQYF. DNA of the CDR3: TGTGCCAGCAGCAAAGATCAGGGACACAACTCCTACGAGCAGTACTTC.

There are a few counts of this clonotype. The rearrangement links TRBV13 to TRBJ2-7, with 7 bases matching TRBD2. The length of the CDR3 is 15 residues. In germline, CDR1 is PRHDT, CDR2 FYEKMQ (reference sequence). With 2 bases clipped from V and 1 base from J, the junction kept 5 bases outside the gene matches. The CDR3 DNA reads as TGTGCCAGCAGCTTAAGTAGGGAGGGGTCCTACGAGCAGTACTTC. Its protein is CASSLSREGSYEQYF.

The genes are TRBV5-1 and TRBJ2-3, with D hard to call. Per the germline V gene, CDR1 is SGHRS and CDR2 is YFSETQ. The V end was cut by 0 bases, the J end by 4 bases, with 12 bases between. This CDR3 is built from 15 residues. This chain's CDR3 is CASSLEAVGADTQYF. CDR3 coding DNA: TGCGCCAGCAGCTTGGAGGCCGTGGGCGCAGATACGCAGTATTTT.

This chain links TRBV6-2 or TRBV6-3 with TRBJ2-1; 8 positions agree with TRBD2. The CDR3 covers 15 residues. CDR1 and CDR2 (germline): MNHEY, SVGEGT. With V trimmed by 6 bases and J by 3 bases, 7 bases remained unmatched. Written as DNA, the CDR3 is TGTGCCAGCAGAACTAGCGGAAACAACTACAATGAGCAGTTCTTC. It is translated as CASRTSGNNYNEQFF.

The CDR3 protein is CASSQDLAGGPEMRDTQYF. The CDR3 bases are TGCGCCAGCAGCCAAGACCTAGCGGGGGGGCCTGAGATGAGAGATACGCAGTATTTT. J is TRBJ2-3 and V is TRBV4-3, with 12 positions matching TRBD2. Looked up from germline, CDR1 is LGHNA and CDR2 is YSLEER. The length of the CDR3 is 19 residues. V lost 0 bases to trimming and J lost 5 bases; unmatched junction nucleotides: 12.